The 9 T cell receptor beta chains below all came from one sample that was sequenced in a study of T cell repertoires in cytomegalovirus infection. MiXCR was run by TCRdb on the reads, yielding one entry per CDR3 protein. The data hold about half a million distinct CDR3 sequences, with approximately 42% observed a single time. Which antigens these TCRs recognize remains unknown. Sequences were derived from cultured PBMCs, sampled from culture after CMV antigen stimulation. These receptor sequences come from a human donor in good health (CMV status not recorded). Some clones in this sample may be carry-over from other donors' samples.

This clonotype was observed a handful of times. The genes are TRBV11-2 and TRBJ2-3, with D possibly matching TRBD2 (5 bases). Trimming stripped 1 base from V and 4 bases from J, with 15 bases between. The CDR3 covers 16 residues. Germline V lookup: CDR1 SGHAT, CDR2 FQNNGV. The CDR3 bases are TGTGCCAGCAGCTTAGTCCCGGGGATGATTTCAGATACGCAGTATTTT. It translates to CASSLVPGMISDTQYF.

The chain uses TRBV6-5 and TRBJ2-7, with D perhaps matching TRBD1 (6 bases). Germline-derived CDR1 and CDR2 are MNHEY and SVGAGI. Between the trimmed V and J ends, which lost 5 bases and 2 bases, there was a span of 13 bases. The CDR3 runs 14 residues. The CDR3, as DNA: TGTGCCAGCAGTACTTACGGGACAACCTACGAGCAGTACTTC. Translating gives CASSTYGTTYEQYF.

V gene TRBV27 combines with J gene TRBJ2-7; 13 bases agree with TRBD2. After removal of 8 bases from V and 6 bases from J, the junction contained 1 base not matched to a gene. CDR3 size: 12 residues. Germline V lookup: CDR1 MNHEY, CDR2 SMNVEV (reference sequence). CDR3 protein: CASGTSGIEQYF. In nucleotides, the CDR3 is TGTGCCAGCGGGACTAGCGGGATCGAGCAGTACTTC.

The chain carries TRBV7-2 and TRBJ2-7; TRBD1 might be the D (6 bases). V lost 4 bases, J lost 3 bases, and 10 bases lay in between. Per germline, CDR1 SGHTA and CDR2 FQGNSA. This CDR3 has 13 amino acids. CDR3 region: CASSSTGNYEQYF. CDR3 nucleotide sequence: TGTGCCAGCAGCTCGACAGGAAACTACGAGCAGTACTTC.

The rearrangement joins TRBV2 to TRBJ1-1; D remains unclear. V was trimmed by 4 bases and J by 7 bases, leaving 7 bases between them. Germline V gene data show CDR1 as SNHLY and CDR2 as FYNNEI. The CDR3 contains 11 residues. The CDR3 loop is CASSVRDEAFF. DNA of the CDR3: TGTGCCAGCAGTGTTAGGGATGAAGCTTTCTTT.

This chain uses TRBV11-2 with TRBJ2-3, with 10 positions matching TRBD1. This CDR3 region has 15 residues. Germline CDR1 SGHAT, CDR2 FQNNGV. J was trimmed by 4 bases and V by 6 bases; bases with no gene match: 7. DNA for the CDR3: TGTGCCAGCAGTCGACAGGGGGCGATGGCAGATACGCAGTATTTT. The encoded protein is CASSRQGAMADTQYF.

The CDR3 DNA reads TGTGCCAGCAGTTACTCGACGGTGGGCCCGGGCCTCTCCTACGAGCAGTACTTC. Amino acid sequence: CASSYSTVGPGLSYEQYF. This chain uses TRBV6-2 or TRBV6-3 with TRBJ2-7, with D unclear. The CDR3 sequence is 18 residues long. Trimming stripped 0 bases from V and 0 bases from J, with 18 bases between. The germline V gene encodes CDR1 MNHEY and CDR2 SVGEGT.

There are a few counts of this clonotype. The gene calls are TRBV11-2 and TRBJ2-1; D is perhaps TRBD2 (6 bases). V was cut by 1 base and J by 4 bases, with 23 bases left in between. The CDR3 runs 19 residues. Germline values: CDR1 SGHAT, CDR2 FQNNGV. CDR3 bases: TGTGCCAGCAGCTTAGGCGGTAGGGTCGGGAGTTCCGGATACAATGAGCAGTTCTTC. It codes for CASSLGGRVGSSGYNEQFF.

The chain carries TRBV10-3 and TRBJ1-2, with D tentatively TRBD1 (5 bases). This CDR3 is built from 13 residues. Germline CDR1 ENHRY, CDR2 SYGVKD. Trimming shortened V by 2 bases and J by 13 bases, and 17 bases separated the two germline ends. CDR3 protein: CAISELREGAFTF. The CDR3 region has the DNA TGTGCCATCAGTGAGCTCAGGGAAGGGGCTTTCACCTTC.